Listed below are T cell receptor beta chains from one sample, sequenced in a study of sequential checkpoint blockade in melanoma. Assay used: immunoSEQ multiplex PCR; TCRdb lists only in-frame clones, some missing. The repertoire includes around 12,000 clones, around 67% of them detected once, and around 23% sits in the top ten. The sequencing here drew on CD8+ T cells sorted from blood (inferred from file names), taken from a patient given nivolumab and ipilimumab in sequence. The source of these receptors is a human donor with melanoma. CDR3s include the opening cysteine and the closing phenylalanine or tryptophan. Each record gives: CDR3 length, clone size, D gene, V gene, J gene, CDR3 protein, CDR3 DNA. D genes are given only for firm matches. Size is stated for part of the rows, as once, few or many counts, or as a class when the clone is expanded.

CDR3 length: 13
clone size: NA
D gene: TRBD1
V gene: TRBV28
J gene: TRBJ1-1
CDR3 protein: CASSFQGDTEAFF
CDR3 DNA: TGTGCCAGCAGTTTTCAGGGGGACACTGAAGCTTTCTTT

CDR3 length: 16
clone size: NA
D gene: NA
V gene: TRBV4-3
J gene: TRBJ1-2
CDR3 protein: CASSQDRGSWLGGYTF
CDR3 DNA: TGCGCCAGCAGCCAAGATAGGGGCAGCTGGCTAGGCGGCTACACCTTC

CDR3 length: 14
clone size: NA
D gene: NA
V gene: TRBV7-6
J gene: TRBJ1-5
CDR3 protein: CASSSGEGNQPQHF
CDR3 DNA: TGTGCCAGCAGCTCAGGGGAAGGCAATCAGCCCCAGCATTTT

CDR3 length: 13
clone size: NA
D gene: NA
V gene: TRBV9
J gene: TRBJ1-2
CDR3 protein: CASGGGLNYGYTF
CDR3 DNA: TGTGCCAGCGGGGGGGGCCTTAACTATGGCTACACCTTC

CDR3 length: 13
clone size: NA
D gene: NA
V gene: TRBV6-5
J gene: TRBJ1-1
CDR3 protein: CASMARMNTEAFF
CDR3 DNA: TGTGCCAGCATGGCCAGGATGAACACTGAAGCTTTCTTT

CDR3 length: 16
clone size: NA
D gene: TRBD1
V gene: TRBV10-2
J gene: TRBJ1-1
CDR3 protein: CASRYPLDRGLTEAFF
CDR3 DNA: TGCGCCAGCAGATACCCATTGGACAGGGGGCTGACTGAAGCTTTCTTT

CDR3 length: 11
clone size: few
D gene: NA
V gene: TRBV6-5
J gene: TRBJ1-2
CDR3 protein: CASSYPGSPAF
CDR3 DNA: TGTGCCAGCAGTTACCCAGGGTCCCCGGCCTTC

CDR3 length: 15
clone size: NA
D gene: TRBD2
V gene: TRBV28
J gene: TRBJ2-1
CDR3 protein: CASSSPRTSGDEQFF
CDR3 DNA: TGTGCCAGCAGTTCCCCCCGGACTAGCGGTGATGAGCAGTTCTTC

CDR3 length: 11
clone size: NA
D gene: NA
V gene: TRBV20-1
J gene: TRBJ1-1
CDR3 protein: CSGEPLALAFF
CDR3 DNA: TGCAGTGGCGAACCTCTAGCTCTAGCTTTTTTT

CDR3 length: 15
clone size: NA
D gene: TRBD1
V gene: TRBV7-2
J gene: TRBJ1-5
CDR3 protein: CASSYGTGGNQPQHF
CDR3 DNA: TGTGCCAGCAGCTACGGGACAGGGGGCAATCAGCCCCAGCATTTT

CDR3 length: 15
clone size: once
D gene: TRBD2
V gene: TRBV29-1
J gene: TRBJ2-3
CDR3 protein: CSVVPLAGYTDTQYF
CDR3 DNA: TGCAGCGTTGTACCACTAGCGGGATACACAGATACGCAGTATTTT

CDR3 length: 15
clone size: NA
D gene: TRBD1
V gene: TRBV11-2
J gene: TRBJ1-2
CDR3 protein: CASSLAGTGLEGYTF
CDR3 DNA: TGTGCCAGCAGCTTGGCCGGGACAGGATTAGAGGGCTACACCTTC

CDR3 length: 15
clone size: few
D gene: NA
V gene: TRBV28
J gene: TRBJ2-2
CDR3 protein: CASQRYTSNTGELFF
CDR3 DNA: TGTGCCAGTCAGCGGTACACATCGAACACCGGGGAGCTGTTTTTT

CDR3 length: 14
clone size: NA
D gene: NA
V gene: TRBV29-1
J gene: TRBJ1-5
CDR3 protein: CSVETGDSNQPQHF
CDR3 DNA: TGCAGCGTTGAAACAGGAGATAGCAATCAGCCCCAGCATTTT

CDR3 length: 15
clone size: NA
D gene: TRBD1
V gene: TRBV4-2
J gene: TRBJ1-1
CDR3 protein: CASSQDYRGATEAFF
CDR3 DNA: TGTGCCAGCAGCCAGGACTACAGGGGAGCCACTGAAGCTTTCTTT

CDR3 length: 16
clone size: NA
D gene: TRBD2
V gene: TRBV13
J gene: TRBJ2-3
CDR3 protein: CASSLGRTSGRDTQYF
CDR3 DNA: TGTGCCAGCAGCTTAGGGAGGACTAGCGGGAGAGATACGCAGTATTTT

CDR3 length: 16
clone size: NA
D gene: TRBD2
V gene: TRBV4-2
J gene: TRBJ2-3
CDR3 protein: CASSQPERGSTDTQYF
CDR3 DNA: TGTGCCAGCAGCCAACCAGAGCGGGGGAGCACAGATACGCAGTATTTT

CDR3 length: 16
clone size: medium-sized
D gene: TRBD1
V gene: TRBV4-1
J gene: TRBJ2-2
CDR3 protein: CASSQAGGFDTGELFF
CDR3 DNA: TGCGCCAGCAGCCAAGCAGGGGGCTTTGACACCGGGGAGCTGTTTTTT

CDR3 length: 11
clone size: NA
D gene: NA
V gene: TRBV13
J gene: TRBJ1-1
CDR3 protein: CASSSDTEAFF
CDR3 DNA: TGTGCCAGCAGCTCCGACACTGAAGCTTTCTTT

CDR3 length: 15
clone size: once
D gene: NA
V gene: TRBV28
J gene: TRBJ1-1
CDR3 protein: CASSLYEGGGTEAFF
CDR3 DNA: TGTGCCAGCAGTCTATATGAGGGGGGGGGCACTGAAGCTTTCTTT

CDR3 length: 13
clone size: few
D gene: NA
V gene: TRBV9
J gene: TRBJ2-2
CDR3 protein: CASSVGSSGELFF
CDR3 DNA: TGTGCCAGCAGCGTAGGGAGTTCCGGGGAGCTGTTTTTT

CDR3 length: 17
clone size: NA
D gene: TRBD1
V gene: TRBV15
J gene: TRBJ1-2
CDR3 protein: CATSVDRGIGRVYGYTF
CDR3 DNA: TGTGCCACCAGCGTGGACAGGGGGATCGGGCGGGTCTATGGCTACACCTTC

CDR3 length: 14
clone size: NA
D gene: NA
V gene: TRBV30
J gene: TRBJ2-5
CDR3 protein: CAWSVGAGEETQYF
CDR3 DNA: TGTGCCTGGAGTGTGGGCGCAGGGGAGGAGACCCAGTACTTC

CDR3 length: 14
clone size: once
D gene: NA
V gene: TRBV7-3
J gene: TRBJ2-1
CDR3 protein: CASSLQEGDFEQFF
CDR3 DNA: TGTGCCAGCAGCTTACAAGAGGGGGATTTTGAGCAGTTCTTC

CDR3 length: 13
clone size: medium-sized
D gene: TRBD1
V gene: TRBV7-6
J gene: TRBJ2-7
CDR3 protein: CASSKTGDGEQYF
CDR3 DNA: TGTGCCAGCAGCAAGACAGGGGACGGCGAGCAGTACTTC

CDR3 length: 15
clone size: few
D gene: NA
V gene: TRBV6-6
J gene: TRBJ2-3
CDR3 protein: CASSYSRQGKDTQYF
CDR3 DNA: TGTGCCAGCAGTTACTCGAGGCAGGGGAAAGATACGCAGTATTTT

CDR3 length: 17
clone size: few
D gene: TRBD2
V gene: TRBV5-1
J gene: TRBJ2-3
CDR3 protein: CASRTGQRGIYPDTQYF
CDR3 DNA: TGCGCCAGCAGAACAGGCCAGCGGGGAATTTATCCAGATACGCAGTATTTT

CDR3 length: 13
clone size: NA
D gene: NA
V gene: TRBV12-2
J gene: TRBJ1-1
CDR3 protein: CASRPLLGPGAFF
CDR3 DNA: TGTGCAAGTCGCCCCTTACTGGGCCCTGGGGCTTTCTTT

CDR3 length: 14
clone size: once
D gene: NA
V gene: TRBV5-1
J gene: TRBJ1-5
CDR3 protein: CASSLTGLKQPQHF
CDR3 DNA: TGCGCCAGCAGCTTAACAGGTTTAAAGCAGCCCCAGCATTTT

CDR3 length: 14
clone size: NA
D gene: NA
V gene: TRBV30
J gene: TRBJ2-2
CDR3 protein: CAWNSIGGAGELFF
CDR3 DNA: TGTGCCTGGAATTCGATAGGGGGGGCCGGGGAGCTGTTTTTT

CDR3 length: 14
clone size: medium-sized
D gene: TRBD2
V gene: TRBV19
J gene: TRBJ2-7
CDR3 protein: CASSMTGLAGEQYF
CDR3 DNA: TGTGCCAGTAGTATGACGGGACTAGCAGGCGAGCAGTACTTC

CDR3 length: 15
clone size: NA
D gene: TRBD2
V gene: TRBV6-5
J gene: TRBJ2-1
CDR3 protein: CASTLSSGGVGEQFF
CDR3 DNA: TGTGCCAGCACTCTTTCTAGCGGGGGGGTCGGTGAGCAGTTCTTC

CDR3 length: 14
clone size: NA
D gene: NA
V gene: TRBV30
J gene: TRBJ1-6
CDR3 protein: CAWSREGRVSPLHF
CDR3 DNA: TGTGCCTGGAGCAGGGAGGGAAGGGTCTCACCCCTCCACTTT

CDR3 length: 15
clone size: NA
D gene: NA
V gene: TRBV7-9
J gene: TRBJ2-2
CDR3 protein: CASRRGTSNTGELFF
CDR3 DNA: TGTGCCAGCAGACGAGGCACCTCGAACACCGGGGAGCTGTTTTTT

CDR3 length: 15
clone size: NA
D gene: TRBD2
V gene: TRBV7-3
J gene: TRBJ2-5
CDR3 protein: CASSLDPAGVETQYF
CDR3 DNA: TGTGCCAGCAGCTTAGATCCAGCGGGGGTGGAGACCCAGTACTTC

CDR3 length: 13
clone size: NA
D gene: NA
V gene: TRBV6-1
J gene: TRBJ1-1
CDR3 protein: CASSEQRSTEAFF
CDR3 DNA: TGTGCCAGCAGTGAACAGAGGAGCACTGAAGCTTTCTTT

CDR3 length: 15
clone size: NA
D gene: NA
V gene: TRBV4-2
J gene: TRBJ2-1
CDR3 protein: CASSQESLSYNEQFF
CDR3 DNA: TGTGCCAGCAGCCAAGAGTCCCTGTCCTACAATGAGCAGTTCTTC

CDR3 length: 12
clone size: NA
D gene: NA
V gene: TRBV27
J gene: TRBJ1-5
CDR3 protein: CASSFLNQPQHF
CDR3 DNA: TGTGCCAGCAGTTTCCTCAATCAGCCCCAGCATTTT

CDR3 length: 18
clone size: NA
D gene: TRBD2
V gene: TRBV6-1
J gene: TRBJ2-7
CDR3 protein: CASSDLGLAGGLIYEQYF
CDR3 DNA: TGTGCCAGCAGTGACTTGGGGCTAGCGGGGGGGCTAATCTACGAGCAGTACTTC

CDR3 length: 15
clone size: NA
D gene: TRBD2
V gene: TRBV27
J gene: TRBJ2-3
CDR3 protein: CASSFLRGGTDTQYF
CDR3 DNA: TGTGCCAGCAGTTTTTTGAGGGGAGGGACAGATACGCAGTATTTT

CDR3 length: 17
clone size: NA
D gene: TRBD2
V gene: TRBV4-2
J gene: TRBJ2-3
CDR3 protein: CASSQELAGGSTDTQYF
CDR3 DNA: TGTGCCAGCAGCCAGGAACTAGCGGGAGGTAGCACAGATACGCAGTATTTT

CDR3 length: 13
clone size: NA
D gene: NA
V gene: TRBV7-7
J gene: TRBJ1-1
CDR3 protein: CASSLGENTEAFF
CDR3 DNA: TGTGCTAGCAGCTTGGGAGAGAACACTGAAGCTTTCTTT

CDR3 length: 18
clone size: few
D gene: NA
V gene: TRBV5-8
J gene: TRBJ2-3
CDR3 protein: CASSLPSGTSPGTDTQYF
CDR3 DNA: TGTGCCAGCAGCTTGCCGTCAGGGACTTCACCTGGCACAGATACGCAGTATTTT

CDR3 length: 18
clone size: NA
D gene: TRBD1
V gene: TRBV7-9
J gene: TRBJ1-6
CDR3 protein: CASSAISGTGYYNSPLHF
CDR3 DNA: TGTGCCAGCAGCGCGATCTCCGGGACAGGGTATTATAATTCACCCCTCCACTTT

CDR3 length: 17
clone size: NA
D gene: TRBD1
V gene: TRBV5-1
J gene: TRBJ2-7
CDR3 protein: CASSLESPGQGFYEQYF
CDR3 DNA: TGCGCCAGCAGCTTGGAATCCCCAGGACAGGGCTTCTACGAGCAGTACTTC

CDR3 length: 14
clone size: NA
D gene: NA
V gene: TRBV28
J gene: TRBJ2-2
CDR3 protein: CASLRLVDTGELFF
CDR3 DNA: TGTGCCAGCCTACGACTAGTGGACACCGGGGAGCTGTTTTTT

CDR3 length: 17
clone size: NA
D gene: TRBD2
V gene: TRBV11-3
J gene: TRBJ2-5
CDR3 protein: CASSSPGLAGGWETQYF
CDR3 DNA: TGTGCCAGCAGCTCGCCGGGACTAGCGGGAGGTTGGGAGACCCAGTACTTC

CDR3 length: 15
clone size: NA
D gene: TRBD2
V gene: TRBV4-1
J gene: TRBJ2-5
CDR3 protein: CASSPTPGLAETQYF
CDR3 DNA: TGCGCCAGCAGCCCTACCCCGGGACTAGCGGAGACCCAGTACTTC

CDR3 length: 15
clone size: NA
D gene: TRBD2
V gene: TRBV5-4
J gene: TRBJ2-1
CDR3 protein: CASSLSGGWYNEQFF
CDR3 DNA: TGTGCCAGCAGCTTGAGCGGGGGATGGTACAATGAGCAGTTCTTC